A single T cell receptor (beta chain) is shown here with its context. Its antigen is unknown. The data belong to a study of T cell repertoires in ileal Crohn's disease. Study-level background: Median disease duration was approximately eight years; 35% smoked at surgery.

CDR1 and CDR2 from the germline V gene are WSHSY and SAAADI. V lost 10 bases and J 4 bases, leaving 25 bases between the germline ends. This CDR3 has 16 amino acids. Each sample's TCRB immunosequencing used five hundred nanograms of biopsy DNA. Assay used: immunoSEQ multiplex PCR; TCRdb lists only in-frame clones, some missing. This table holds some 28,000 clones, roughly 75% found once. Study-wide points: High-frequency clones were more common in sorted CD8 than CD4 cells. Clonal expansions were more frequent in active smokers than non-smokers at surgery.

Sequences were obtained from ileal tissue. The chain couples TRBV10-2 to TRBJ1-1; tentative D call: TRBD1 (6 bases). This clonotype was obtained from an adult with Crohn's disease. The CDR3 spells CATGFSTGTRGTEAFF. CDR3 DNA: TGCGCCACCGGTTTCAGTACGGGGACAAGGGGCACTGAAGCTTTCTTT.